These 4 T cell receptor beta chains came from one sample sequenced in a study of blood T cells in healthy people across ages. Using a J-beta primer mix together with a sample-barcoded 5' primer, a second PCR was run for about 6 to 12 cycles. A single record per CDR3 protein comes from TCRdb applying MiXCR to the 5' RACE reads. Of roughly 1,700,000 distinct CDR3 sequences listed, roughly 28% are singletons. Source material: blood. All receptors come from a woman in her 30s in good health.

The J gene is TRBJ1-1, the V gene TRBV19, with D perhaps TRBD1 (5 bases). Germline CDR1 LNHDA, CDR2 SQIVND (reference sequence). V gave up 7 bases and J gave up 1 base, with 10 bases separating them. This CDR3 contains 13 residues. The chain's CDR3 is CASKRDGNTEAFF. As DNA, the CDR3 is TGTGCCAGTAAGAGGGACGGGAACACTGAAGCTTTCTTT.

This clonotype was seen more than once but under ten times. The V and J genes are TRBV7-2 and TRBJ2-5; TRBD1 matches 8 bases. The CDR3 has 16 amino acids. Germline CDR1 is SGHTA and CDR2 is FQGNSA. Trimming cost V 6 bases and J 2 bases; bases outside gene matches: 11. In DNA, the CDR3 is TGTGCCAGCAGTGGAGGGGTTACAGGGGGACAAGAGACCCAGTACTTC. Translating gives CASSGGVTGGQETQYF.

CDR3: CATSPTRGEIRGDTQYF. As DNA, the CDR3 is TGTGCCACCAGCCCCACTCGGGGGGAGATTCGAGGAGATACGCAGTATTTT. This chain uses TRBV15 with TRBJ2-3; 7 bases fit TRBD2. The trim removed 5 bases at V and 5 bases at J, leaving 16 bases unmatched. CDR3 size: 17 residues. Germline V gene lookup returns CDR1 LNHNV and CDR2 YYDKDF (reference sequence).

On this clonotype itself: This may be a read error: a much more frequent sequence differs by one nucleotide. The chain joins TRBV20-1 to TRBJ2-1, with D possibly matching TRBD1 (6 bases). The J call may be mistaken, given a closer DNA end match to TRBJ2-7. CDR3 length equals 16 residues. Germline V CDR1 and CDR2: DFQATT, SNEGSKA (reference sequence). The CDR3 coding sequence is TGCAGTGCGAGAGATAAGGGGGAGTTCTTATACAATGAGCAGTACTTC. Protein: CSARDKGEFLYNEQYF.